The 10 T cell receptor beta chains presented below share a single source sample, sequenced in a study of control samples from healthy donors and cancer patients. TCRdb's copy holds only in-frame clones and misses some; the assay was immunoSEQ multiplex PCR. The repertoire holds 100,000 or so clones, with 83% as singletons. Material for sequencing was blood. Every receptor here comes from a woman in her forties or fifties in good health.

The table lists this clone with a few counts. The chain combines TRBV29-1 with TRBJ1-5, with D possibly matching TRBD1 (6 bases). Trimming left V 6 bases short and J 6 bases short, with 15 bases between. CDR1 SQVTM and CDR2 ANQGSEA come from the germline V gene. The CDR3 has 13 residues. The CDR3 sequence: CSVEGGEGQPQHF. CDR3 nucleotides: TGCAGCGTCGAGGGGGGGGAAGGTCAGCCCCAGCATTTT.

The chain uses TRBV7-8 and TRBJ2-5, with 7 bases lining up with TRBD2. This CDR3 comprises 17 residues. From germline, CDR1 is SGHVS and CDR2 FQNEAQ. Losses at the gene ends were 5 bases for V and 0 bases for J; bases not matched to a gene: 12. The chain's CDR3 is CASSPSLRGVYQETQYF. The CDR3 bases are TGTGCCAGCAGCCCCTCCTTACGGGGGGTGTACCAAGAGACCCAGTACTTC.

The table lists this clone with a few counts. The chain links TRBV28 to TRBJ1-2; a weak D match, TRBD1 (5 bases). Trimming removed 4 bases at V and 8 bases at J, with 20 bases between. The CDR3 sequence is 15 residues long. Germline loops: CDR1 MDHEN, CDR2 SYDVKM. CDR3 DNA: TGTGCCAGCAGTTCTGGCCTTACAGGTTGGAGGGGCTACACCTTC. Protein sequence: CASSSGLTGWRGYTF.

This clone is a singleton in its sample. This chain links TRBV19 with TRBJ1-6, with TRBD1 matching 8 bases. The CDR3 covers 14 residues. The germline V gene encodes CDR1 LNHDA and CDR2 SQIVND (reference sequence). V gave up 5 bases and J gave up 4 bases; unmatched junction bases: 1. The CDR3 DNA follows: TGTGCCAGTAGTGGACAGGGTTATAATTCACCCCTCCACTTT. This translates into CASSGQGYNSPLHF.

This clone was detected once. The chain couples TRBV19 to TRBJ2-7; TRBD2 aligns across 10 bases. This CDR3 spans 15 amino acids. V gave up 4 bases and J gave up 7 bases; unmatched junction bases: 10. Germline V CDR1 and CDR2: LNHDA, SQIVND (reference sequence). The CDR3 DNA reads as TGTGCCAGTAGTAGGAGCGGGGGGGCCTCTAGTGAGCAGTACTTC. Encoded protein: CASSRSGGASSEQYF.

The chain couples TRBV7-9 to TRBJ2-3, with 12 bases identical to TRBD2. Trimming took 4 bases from V and 4 from J; bases not matched to a gene: 9. The CDR3 has 17 residues. Germline V gene lookup returns CDR1 SEHNR and CDR2 FQNEAQ (reference sequence). CDR3 amino acids: CASSSGLAGSRSDTQYF. As DNA, the CDR3 is TGTGCCAGCAGCTCGGGACTAGCGGGCTCTCGGTCAGATACGCAGTATTTT.

The V and J genes are TRBV5-1 and TRBJ1-2; 11 bases fit TRBD1. The CDR3 length is 14 residues. V lost 4 bases and J lost 6; bases outside the gene matches: 5. CDR1 is SGHRS, CDR2 YFSETQ, per germline. CDR3 residues: CASSPWTGGDGYTF. For the CDR3, the DNA is TGCGCCAGCAGCCCATGGACAGGGGGCGATGGCTACACCTTC.

The CDR3 reads CASSRDRGNTIYF. The CDR3 DNA sequence: TGTGCCAGCAGCCGCGACAGAGGAAACACCATATATTTT. The rearrangement joins TRBV7-8 to TRBJ1-3; TRBD1 might be the D (5 bases). CDR3 size: 13 residues. Germline V gene lookup returns CDR1 SGHVS and CDR2 FQNEAQ. V lost 5 bases to trimming and J lost 4 bases, with 9 bases between them. Full variable domain (rest looked up from reference TRBV7-8 and TRBJ1-3): GAGVSQSPRYKVAKRGQDVALRCDPISGHVSLFWYQQALGQGPEFLTYFQNEAQLDKSGLPSDRFFAERPEGSVSTLKIQRTQQEDSAVYLCASSRDRGNTIYFGEGSWLTVV.

In this sample, this clone turned up a few times. The chain uses TRBV11-3 and TRBJ2-1, with 7 positions matching TRBD2. This CDR3 has 14 residues. Germline V CDR1 and CDR2: SGHNT, YENEEA. The J segment lost 8 bases and the V segment lost 4 bases, leaving 8 bases of the junction unmatched. CDR3: CASSSGGSFDEQFF. CDR3 coding DNA: TGTGCCAGCAGCTCAGGCGGGAGTTTCGATGAGCAGTTCTTC.

The rearrangement links TRBV6-5 to TRBJ2-1; 13 bases align to TRBD2. The CDR3 length is 16 residues. Germline CDR1 is MNHEY and CDR2 is SVGAGI. V was clipped by 4 bases and J by 5 bases; unmatched bases: 5. The CDR3 loop reads CASSSWTSGSNNEQFF. In nucleotides, the CDR3 is TGTGCCAGCAGTTCCTGGACTAGCGGGAGCAACAATGAGCAGTTCTTC.